This T cell receptor (beta chain) was captured in a study of shared clonotypes between healthy human individuals. Germline V gene data show CDR1 as MGHRA and CDR2 as YSYEKL. The V and J ends lost 1 base and 5 bases, in that order; junction bases with no gene match: 7. The CDR3 is 15 residues long. Template for every sorted-subset replicate PCR totaled about 0.2 ug DNA, tens of thousands of T cell genomes. Per the original data handling: Filtering was not the same, since immunoSEQ gave junction-only sequences without quality scores. This table comes from immunoSEQ multiplex PCR, and its TCRdb copy is limited to in-frame clones, with some not included. V, J and clone size are taken as reported in that table, and D and trimming were inferred from the DNA itself. In the table there are about 2 million clones, about 94% of which are singletons. Naive-designated CD8 cells lacked CD45RO, were positively enriched for CCR7, and omitted terminally differentiated effector memory CD45RA+ cells.

The sample was naive CD8+ T cells sorted from blood. This clonotype was sampled from a young man in good health. This chain uses TRBV4-1 with TRBJ2-7; 8 bases agree with TRBD2. The DNA for the CDR3 is TGCGCCAGCAGCCAAGTAATAGCGGGAAGTCACGAGCAGTACTTC. Protein product: CASSQVIAGSHEQYF.